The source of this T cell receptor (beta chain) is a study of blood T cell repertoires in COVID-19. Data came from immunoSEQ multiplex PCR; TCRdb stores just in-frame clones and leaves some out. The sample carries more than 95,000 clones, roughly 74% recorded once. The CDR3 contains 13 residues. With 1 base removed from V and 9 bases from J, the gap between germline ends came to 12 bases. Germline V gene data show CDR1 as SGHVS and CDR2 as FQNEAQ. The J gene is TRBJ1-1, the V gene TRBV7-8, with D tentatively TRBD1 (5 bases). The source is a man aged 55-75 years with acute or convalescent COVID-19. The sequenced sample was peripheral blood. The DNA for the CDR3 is TGTGCCAGCAGCTTAGAGCAGGGAAGAAAAGCTTTCTTT. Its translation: CASSLEQGRKAFF.